The T cell receptor beta chain described here comes from a study of cytomegalovirus exposure and HLA in healthy donors. Whole-study results and caveats: In an earlier analysis, most TCR beta V segments were productive about 87% or about 30% of the time. Reports showed the classifier diagnosing cytomegalovirus status with high specificity and sensitivity.

The PCR employed 60 Vbeta primers together with 13 Jbeta primers. Assay: immunoSEQ multiplex PCR; the TCRdb copy retains only in-frame clones and omits some. The table lists about 180,000 clones, around 80% of them singletons, with under 0.9% in the top ten. Trimming took 5 bases from V and 5 from J; bases not matched to a gene: 7. Per the germline V gene, CDR1 is LNHDA and CDR2 is SQIVND (reference sequence). This CDR3 spans 16 amino acids. A note on this clone: Its antigen is not known.

What was sequenced was PBMCs. The clonotype originates from a woman aged 40-49 years in good health and CMV-seronegative. This chain joins TRBV19 and TRBJ1-3, with 12 bases aligning to TRBD1. CDR3 nucleotide sequence: TGTGCCAGTAGTTACTCCGGGACAGGGGGCCGAAACACCATATATTTT. Translated, it gives CASSYSGTGGRNTIYF.